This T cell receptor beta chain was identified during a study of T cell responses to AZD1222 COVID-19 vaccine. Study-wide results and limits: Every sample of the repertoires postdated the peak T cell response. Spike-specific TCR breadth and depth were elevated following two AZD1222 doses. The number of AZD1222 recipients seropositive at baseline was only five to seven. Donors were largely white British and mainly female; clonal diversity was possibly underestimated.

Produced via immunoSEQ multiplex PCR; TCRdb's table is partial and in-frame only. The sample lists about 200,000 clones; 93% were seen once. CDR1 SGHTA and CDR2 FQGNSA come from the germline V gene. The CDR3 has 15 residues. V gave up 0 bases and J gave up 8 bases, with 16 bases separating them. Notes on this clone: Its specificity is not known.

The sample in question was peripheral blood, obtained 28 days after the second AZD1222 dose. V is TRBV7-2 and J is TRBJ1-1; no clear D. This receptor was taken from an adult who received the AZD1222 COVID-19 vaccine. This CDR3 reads CASSLAFMWGQEAFF. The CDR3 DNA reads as TGTGCCAGCAGCTTAGCTTTCATGTGGGGTCAAGAAGCTTTCTTT.